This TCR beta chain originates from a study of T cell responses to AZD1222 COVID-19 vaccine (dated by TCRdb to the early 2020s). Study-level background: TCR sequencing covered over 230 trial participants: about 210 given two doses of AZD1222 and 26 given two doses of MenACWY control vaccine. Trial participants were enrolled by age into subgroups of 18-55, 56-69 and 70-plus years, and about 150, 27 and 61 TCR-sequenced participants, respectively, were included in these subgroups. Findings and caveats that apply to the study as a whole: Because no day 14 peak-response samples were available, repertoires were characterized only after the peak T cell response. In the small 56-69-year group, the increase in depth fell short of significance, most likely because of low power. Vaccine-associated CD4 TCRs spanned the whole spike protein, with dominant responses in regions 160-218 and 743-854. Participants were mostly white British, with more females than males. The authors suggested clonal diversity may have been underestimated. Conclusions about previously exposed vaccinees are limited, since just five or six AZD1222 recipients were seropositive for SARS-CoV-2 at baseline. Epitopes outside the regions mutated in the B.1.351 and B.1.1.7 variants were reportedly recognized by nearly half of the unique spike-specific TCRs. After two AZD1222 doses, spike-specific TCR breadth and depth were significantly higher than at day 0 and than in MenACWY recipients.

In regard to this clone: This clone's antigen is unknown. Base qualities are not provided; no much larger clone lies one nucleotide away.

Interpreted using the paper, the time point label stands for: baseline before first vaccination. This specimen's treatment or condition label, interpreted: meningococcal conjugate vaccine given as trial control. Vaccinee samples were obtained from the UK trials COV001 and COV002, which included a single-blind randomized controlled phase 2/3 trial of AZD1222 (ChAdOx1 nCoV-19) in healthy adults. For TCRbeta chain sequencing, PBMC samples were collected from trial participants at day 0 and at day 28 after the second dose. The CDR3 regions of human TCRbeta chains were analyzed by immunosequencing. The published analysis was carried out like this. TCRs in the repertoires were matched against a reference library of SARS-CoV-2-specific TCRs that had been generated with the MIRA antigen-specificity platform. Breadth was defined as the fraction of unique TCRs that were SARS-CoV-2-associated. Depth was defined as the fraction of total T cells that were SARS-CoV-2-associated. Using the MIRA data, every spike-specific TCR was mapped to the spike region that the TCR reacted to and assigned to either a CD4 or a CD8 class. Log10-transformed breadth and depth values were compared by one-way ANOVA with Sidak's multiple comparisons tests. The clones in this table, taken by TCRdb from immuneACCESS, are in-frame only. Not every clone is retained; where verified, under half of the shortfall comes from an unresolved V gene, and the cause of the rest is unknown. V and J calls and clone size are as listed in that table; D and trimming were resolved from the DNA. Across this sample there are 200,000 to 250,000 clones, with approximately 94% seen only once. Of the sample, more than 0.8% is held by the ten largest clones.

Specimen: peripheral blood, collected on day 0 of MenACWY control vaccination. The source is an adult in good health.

The CDR3: CASSLATGGGTEAFF. DNA sequence: TGCGCCAGCAGCCTAGCGACAGGGGGAGGCACTGAAGCTTTCTTT. The rearrangement combines TRBV4-1 with TRBJ1-1, and TRBD1 matches 9 of the central bases. Trimmed from V: 4 bases; trimmed from J: 4 bases; junction bases lacking a gene match: 7. The germline V gene provides CDR1 MGHRA and CDR2 YSYEKL. Including cysteine and phenylalanine, the CDR3 has 15 amino acids. Solely the CDR3 DNA is kept, with 45 bases framed from the first base.